The clone carrying this TCR beta chain has a count of ten or more. Its antigen is not identified. The data derive from a study of T cells after yellow fever vaccination. TCRdb re-derived calls from the 5' RACE reads in MiXCR, one entry per CDR3 protein. This table holds some 350,000 distinct CDR3 sequences, approximately 4.2% found once. Trimming removed 5 bases from V and 0 bases from J; junction bases left unmatched: 7. Per the germline V gene, CDR1 is MGHDK and CDR2 is SYGVNS. The CDR3 loop spans 16 amino acids. Study results and limitations: Reappearance after the booster was seen for most primary-vaccination clones, at 95% to 97% CD4 and 85% to 90% CD8. A weaker secondary response peaked on day 5, the primary on day 15.

This clonotype was sampled from a young man who received the YFV17D yellow fever vaccine. The chain uses TRBV25-1 and TRBJ2-1, with 7 bases that match TRBD1. Sequencing used PBMCs, obtained 5 days after the yellow fever booster vaccination. CDR3 sequence (DNA): TGTGCCAGCAGTCCCGAAGGGGGCGCCTCCTACAATGAGCAGTTCTTC. This sequence encodes CASSPEGGASYNEQFF.